This TCR beta chain was identified during a study of shared clonotypes between healthy human individuals. At the deep level, the assay was run. Methods used by the authors: From ImmunoSEQ came sequences covering only the junction and carrying no quality scores, so filtering differed. The method was immunoSEQ multiplex PCR; TCRdb's version includes in-frame clones alone and lacks a portion of them. V, J and clone size are taken as reported in that table, and D and trimming were inferred from the DNA itself. The sample holds about 120,000 clones; roughly 70% are singletons and the top ten take about a quarter. Trimming left V 7 bases short and J 3 bases short, with 13 bases between. Per the germline V gene, CDR1 is MNHEY and CDR2 is SMNVEV (reference sequence). The CDR3 contains 13 residues.

This TCR came from a woman aged 25 to 39 in good health. Sequenced input: memory CD8+ T cells sorted from blood. Subset given: CD45RO+ cells pooled with CCR7-negative TemRA cells. The rearrangement uses TRBV27 and TRBJ2-7; D tentatively fits TRBD1 or TRBD2 (5 bases each). The CDR3 protein is CASKVWGNYEQYF. The CDR3 DNA is TGTGCCAGCAAGGTCTGGGGGAACTACGAGCAGTACTTC.